The 9 T cell receptor beta chains listed next were all sequenced from one sample in a study of graft-versus-host responses after intestinal transplantation. The antigens of these receptors remain unknown. The table came from immunoSEQ multiplex PCR; TCRdb's copy has only in-frame clones and leaves some out. The table has about 93,000 clones, 85% to 95% seen once. The sequenced sample was unstimulated CD8+ T cells sorted from spleen or lymph node cells, obtained before intestinal transplant. These receptors originate from a human donor who received an intestinal transplant.

This sequence joins TRBV28 and TRBJ1-3; 7 bases align to TRBD1. V lost 1 base and J lost 1; bases outside the gene matches: 7. Germline V gene sequence: CDR1 MDHEN, CDR2 SYDVKM. The CDR3 length is 17 residues. DNA for the CDR3: TGTGCCAGCAGTTTATCGCCAGGGGGTAAATCTGGAAACACCATATATTTT. This codes for CASSLSPGGKSGNTIYF.

V is TRBV4-2 and J is TRBJ2-7, with D perhaps TRBD2 (5 bases). The CDR3 length is 17 residues. In germline, CDR1 is LGHNA, CDR2 YNFKEQ. With 0 bases removed from V and 0 bases from J, the gap between germline ends came to 15 bases. CDR3 sequence (DNA): TGTGCCAGCAGCCAAGACTGTGGGAGACATTGCTCCTACGAGCAGTACTTC. As protein: CASSQDCGRHCSYEQYF.

The rearrangement links TRBV10-3 to TRBJ2-1; 7 positions agree with TRBD2. The CDR3 extends over 16 amino acids. V was clipped by 2 bases and J by 0 bases; unmatched bases: 4. Germline-derived CDR1 and CDR2 are ENHRY and SYGVKD. CDR3 DNA sequence: TGTGCCATCAGTGAGATCTGGGGGGGCTCCTACAATGAGCAGTTCTTC. Residues: CAISEIWGGSYNEQFF.

This chain links TRBV6-1 with TRBJ2-7; 12 bases are shared with TRBD2. With V trimmed by 1 base and J by 4 bases, 5 bases remained unmatched. This CDR3 has 16 residues. Looked up from germline, CDR1 is MNHNS and CDR2 is SASEGT. For the CDR3, the DNA is TGTGCCAGCAGTGAAGGTTCCGGACTAGCGGGGTACGAGCAGTACTTC. This translates into CASSEGSGLAGYEQYF.

V usage is TRBV29-1 and J usage is TRBJ2-7, with 10 bases identical to TRBD2. The germline V gene has CDR1 SQVTM and CDR2 ANQGSEA. V lost 4 bases and J lost 0; bases outside the gene matches: 3. The CDR3 totals 14 residues. CDR3 region: CSVGTSGNSYEQYF. The CDR3, as DNA: TGCAGCGTTGGAACTAGCGGGAACTCCTACGAGCAGTACTTC.

The chain joins TRBV5-1 to TRBJ2-1; 12 nucleotides align to TRBD2. The trim removed 4 bases at V and 10 bases at J, leaving 15 bases unmatched. CDR1 and CDR2 (germline): SGHRS, YFSETQ. This CDR3 is 17 amino acids long. CDR3 nucleotides: TGCGCCAGCAGCGCCGGGCTCGGACTAGCGGGAAAGGAGGAGCAGTTCTTC. Protein sequence: CASSAGLGLAGKEEQFF.

The rearrangement joins TRBV11-2 to TRBJ1-1; a possible D gene is TRBD1 (6 bases). The length of the CDR3 is 16 residues. With 2 bases removed from V and 2 bases from J, the gap between germline ends came to 15 bases. Germline V gene data show CDR1 as SGHAT and CDR2 as FQNNGV. This chain's CDR3 is CASSLTLTGPNTEAFF. The CDR3 bases are TGTGCCAGCAGCTTAACCCTCACAGGGCCAAACACTGAAGCTTTCTTT.

This clone was recorded once. The V and J genes are TRBV6-5 and TRBJ1-1; TRBD1 agrees at 7 bases. This CDR3 has 15 amino acids. CDR1 and CDR2 (germline): MNHEY, SVGAGI. The trim removed 5 bases at V and 2 bases at J, leaving 8 bases unmatched. The CDR3 reads CASSPQGQLNTEAFF. CDR3 sequence (DNA): TGTGCCAGCAGTCCCCAGGGACAGCTCAACACTGAAGCTTTCTTT.

The rearrangement links TRBV19 to TRBJ1-2; D is perhaps TRBD1 (6 bases). Germline V gene data show CDR1 as LNHDA and CDR2 as SQIVND (reference sequence). V lost 5 bases and J lost 0, with 16 bases in between. The CDR3 is 16 amino acids. In nucleotides, the CDR3 is TGTGCCAGTAGTCCCCCACAGGGCAGCTCTAACTATGGCTACACCTTC. This encodes CASSPPQGSSNYGYTF.